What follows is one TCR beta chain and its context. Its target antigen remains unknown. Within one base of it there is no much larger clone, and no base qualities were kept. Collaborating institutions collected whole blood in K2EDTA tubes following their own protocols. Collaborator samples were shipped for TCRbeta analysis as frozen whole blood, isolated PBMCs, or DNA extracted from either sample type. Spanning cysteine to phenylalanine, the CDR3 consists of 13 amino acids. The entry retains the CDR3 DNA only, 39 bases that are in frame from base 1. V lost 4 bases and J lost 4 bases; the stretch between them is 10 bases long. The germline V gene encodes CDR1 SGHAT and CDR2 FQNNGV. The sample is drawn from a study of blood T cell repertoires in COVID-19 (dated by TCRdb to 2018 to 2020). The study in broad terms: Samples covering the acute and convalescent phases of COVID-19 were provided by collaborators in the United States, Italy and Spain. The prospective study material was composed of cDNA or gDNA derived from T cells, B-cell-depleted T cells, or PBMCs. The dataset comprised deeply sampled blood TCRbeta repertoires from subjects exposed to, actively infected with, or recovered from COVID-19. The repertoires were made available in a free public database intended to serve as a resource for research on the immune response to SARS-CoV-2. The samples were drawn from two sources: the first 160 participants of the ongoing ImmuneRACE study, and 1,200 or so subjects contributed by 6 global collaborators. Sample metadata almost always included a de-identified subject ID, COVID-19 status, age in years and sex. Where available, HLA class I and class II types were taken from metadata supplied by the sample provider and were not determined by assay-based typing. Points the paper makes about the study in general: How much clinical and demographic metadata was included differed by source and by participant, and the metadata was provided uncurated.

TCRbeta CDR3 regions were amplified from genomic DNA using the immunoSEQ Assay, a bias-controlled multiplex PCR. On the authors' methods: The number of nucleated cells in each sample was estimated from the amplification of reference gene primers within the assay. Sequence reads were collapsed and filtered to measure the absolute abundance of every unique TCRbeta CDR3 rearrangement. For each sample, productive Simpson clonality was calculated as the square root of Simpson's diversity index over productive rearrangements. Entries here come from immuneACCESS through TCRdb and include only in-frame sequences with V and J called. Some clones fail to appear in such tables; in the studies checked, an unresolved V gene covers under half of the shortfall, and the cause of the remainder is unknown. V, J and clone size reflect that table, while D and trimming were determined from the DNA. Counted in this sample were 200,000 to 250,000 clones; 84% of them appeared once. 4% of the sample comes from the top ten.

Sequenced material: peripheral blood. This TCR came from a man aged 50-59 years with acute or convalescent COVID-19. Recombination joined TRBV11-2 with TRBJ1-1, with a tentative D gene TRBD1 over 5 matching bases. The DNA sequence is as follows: TGTGCCAGCAGCTCGGGGGGTTCCACTGAAGCTTTCTTT. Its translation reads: CASSSGGSTEAFF.